One sample yielded the 6 T cell receptor beta chains listed below, sequenced in a study of blood T cell repertoires in COVID-19 (dated by TCRdb to between 2020 and 2021). The protocol used for the library was the immunoSEQ multiplex PCR assay. The table was pulled from immuneACCESS by TCRdb, which kept in-frame rearrangements only. Such tables lose some clones; where checked, under half of the loss comes from unresolved V genes, and the rest has no known cause. The sample table holds about 69,000 clones, of which over 70% were seen once. Jointly, the top ten make up approximately 15% of the sample. The sequenced sample consisted of peripheral blood. These receptors originate from a man in his sixties with acute or convalescent COVID-19.

This rearrangement joins TRBV10-3 to TRBJ2-7; D perhaps matches TRBD1 (6 bases). The germline gives CDR1 ENHRY, CDR2 SYGVKD. The CDR3 loop spans 13 amino acids. V gave up 6 bases and J gave up 3 bases, with 12 bases separating them. The DNA of the CDR3 is TGTGCCATCAGAGACAGGTTCGTCTACGAGCAGTACTTC. Protein: CAIRDRFVYEQYF.

The V gene is TRBV5-6, the J gene TRBJ1-5; 10 bases align to TRBD1. This CDR3 spans 14 amino acids. Germline-derived CDR1 and CDR2 are SGHDT and YYEEEE. V shed 4 bases, J shed 8 bases, and the junction held 6 bases outside the gene matches. CDR3 in DNA: TGTGCCAGCAGCCCGGGACAGGGGTTCAAGCCCCAGCATTTT. It is translated as CASSPGQGFKPQHF.

This chain connects TRBV7-3 to TRBJ2-6, with a weak D call TRBD2 (7 bases). The CDR3 contains 16 residues. Germline CDR1 and CDR2: SGHTA and FQGTGA. Trimming removed 0 bases at V and 4 bases at J, with 10 bases between. Here the CDR3 reads CASSLTPGGGANVLTF. The CDR3 region has the DNA TGTGCCAGCAGCTTAACGCCGGGGGGCGGGGCCAACGTCCTGACTTTC.

This chain uses TRBV7-9 with TRBJ2-7, with TRBD1 as a possible D gene (5 bases). The CDR3 loop spans 17 amino acids. V was trimmed by 5 bases and J by 1 base, leaving 21 bases between them. CDR1 SEHNR and CDR2 FQNEAQ come from the germline V gene (reference sequence). Written as DNA, the CDR3 is TGTGCCAGCAGCGAGCACCTTGGACATTCCGTATCCTACGAGCAGTACTTC. Residues: CASSEHLGHSVSYEQYF.

The V gene is TRBV2, the J gene TRBJ2-7, with D maybe TRBD2 (6 bases). The V end lost 4 bases, the J end lost 4 bases, and 14 bases lay between the germline ends. The germline V gene encodes CDR1 SNHLY and CDR2 FYNNEI. The CDR3 contains 14 residues. The CDR3, as DNA: TGTGCCAGCAGTGGGGCGACTAGGGGTTACGAGCAGTACTTC. This sequence encodes CASSGATRGYEQYF.

This clone has a handful of counts. The rearrangement joins TRBV10-3 to TRBJ1-1; the D gene is possibly TRBD1 (5 bases). The germline V and J ends were trimmed by 5 bases and 2 bases, with 12 bases remaining between them. Looked up from germline, CDR1 is ENHRY and CDR2 is SYGVKD. The CDR3 sequence is 14 residues long. CDR3 protein: CAISRGQDNTEAFF. CDR3 DNA: TGTGCCATCAGTAGGGGCCAGGACAACACTGAAGCTTTCTTT.